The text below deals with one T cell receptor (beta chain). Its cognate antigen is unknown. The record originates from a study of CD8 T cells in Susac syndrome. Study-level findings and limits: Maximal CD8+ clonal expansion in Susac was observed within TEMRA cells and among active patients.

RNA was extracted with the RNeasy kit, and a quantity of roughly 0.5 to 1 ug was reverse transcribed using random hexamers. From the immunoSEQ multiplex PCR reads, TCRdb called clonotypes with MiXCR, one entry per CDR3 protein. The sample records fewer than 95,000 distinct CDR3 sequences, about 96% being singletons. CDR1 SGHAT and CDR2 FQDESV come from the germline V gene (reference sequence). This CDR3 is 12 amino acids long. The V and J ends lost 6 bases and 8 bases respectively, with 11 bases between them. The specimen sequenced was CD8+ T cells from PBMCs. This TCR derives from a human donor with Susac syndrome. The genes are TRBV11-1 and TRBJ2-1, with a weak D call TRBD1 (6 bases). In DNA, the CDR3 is TGTGCCAGCAGAGTACAGGGCGATGAGCAGTTCTTC. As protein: CASRVQGDEQFF. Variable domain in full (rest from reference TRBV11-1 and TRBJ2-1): EAEVAQSPRYKITEKSQAVAFWCDPISGHATLYWYRQILGQGPELLVQFQDESVVDDSQLPKDRFSAERLKGVDSTLKIQPAELGDSAMYLCASRVQGDEQFFGPGTRLTVL.